The T cell receptor (beta chain) under discussion was sequenced for a study of blood T cell repertoires in COVID-19. About the research overall: COVID-19 samples collected from the United States, Italy and Spain covered acute and convalescent phases. Sources were T cells, B-cell-depleted T cells, or PBMCs; the material itself was cDNA or gDNA.

The germline V gene has CDR1 SNHLY and CDR2 FYNNEI. With 6 bases removed from V and 4 bases from J, the gap between germline ends came to 15 bases. This CDR3 is built from 14 residues. In the authors' methods: Amplification from reference gene primers served as the basis for estimated nucleated cell counts. Profiling relied on immunoSEQ multiplex PCR, and the TCRdb table lists in-frame clones only, not all of them. From that table come the V and J calls and clone size; the DNA was used to work out D and trimming. The profile shows around 300,000 clones, about 90% of them singletons. Seattle participants joined during active infection and were tracked over time.

The genes are TRBV2 and TRBJ1-2; D might be TRBD1 (6 bases). The clonotype comes from a woman aged 45 to 65 with COVID-19, enrolled during active disease. Input material: peripheral blood. CDR3 sequence (DNA): TGTGCCAGCAGAAGAAATACAGGGCCCTATGGCTACACCTTC. Amino acid sequence: CASRRNTGPYGYTF.